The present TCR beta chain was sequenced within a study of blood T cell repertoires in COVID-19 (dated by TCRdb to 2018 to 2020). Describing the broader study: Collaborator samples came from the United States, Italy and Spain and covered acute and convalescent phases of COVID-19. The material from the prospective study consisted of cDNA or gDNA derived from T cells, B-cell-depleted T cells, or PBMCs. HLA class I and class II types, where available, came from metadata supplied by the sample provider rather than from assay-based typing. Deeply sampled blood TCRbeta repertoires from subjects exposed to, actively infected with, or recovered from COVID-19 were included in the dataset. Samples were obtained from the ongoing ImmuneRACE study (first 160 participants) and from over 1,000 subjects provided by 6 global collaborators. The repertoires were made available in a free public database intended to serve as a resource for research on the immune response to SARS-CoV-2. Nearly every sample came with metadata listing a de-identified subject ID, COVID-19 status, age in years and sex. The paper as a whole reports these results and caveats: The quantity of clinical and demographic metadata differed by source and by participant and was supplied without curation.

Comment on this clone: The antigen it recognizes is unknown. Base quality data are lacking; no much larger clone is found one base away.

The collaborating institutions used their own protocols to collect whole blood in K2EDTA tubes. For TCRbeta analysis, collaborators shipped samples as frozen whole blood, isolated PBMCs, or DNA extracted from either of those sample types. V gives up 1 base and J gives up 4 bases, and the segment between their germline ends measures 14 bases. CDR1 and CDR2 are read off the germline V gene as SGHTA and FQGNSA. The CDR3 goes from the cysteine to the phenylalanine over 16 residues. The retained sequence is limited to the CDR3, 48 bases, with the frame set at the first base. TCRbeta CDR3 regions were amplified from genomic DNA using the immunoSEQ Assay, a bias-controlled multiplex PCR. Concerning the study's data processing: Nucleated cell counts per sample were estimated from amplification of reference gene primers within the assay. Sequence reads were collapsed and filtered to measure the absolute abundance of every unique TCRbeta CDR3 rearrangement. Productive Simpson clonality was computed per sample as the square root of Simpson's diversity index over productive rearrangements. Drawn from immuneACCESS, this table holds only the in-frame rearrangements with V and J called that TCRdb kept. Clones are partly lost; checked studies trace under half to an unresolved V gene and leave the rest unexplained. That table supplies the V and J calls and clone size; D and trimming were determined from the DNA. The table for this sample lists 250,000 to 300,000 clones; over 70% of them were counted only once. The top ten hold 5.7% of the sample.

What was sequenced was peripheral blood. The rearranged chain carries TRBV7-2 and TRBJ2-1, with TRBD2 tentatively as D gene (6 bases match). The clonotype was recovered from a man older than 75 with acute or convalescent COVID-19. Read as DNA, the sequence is TGTGCCAGCAGCTTAGGAAATAGCGGCCCTTACAATGAGCAGTTCTTC. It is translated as CASSLGNSGPYNEQFF.